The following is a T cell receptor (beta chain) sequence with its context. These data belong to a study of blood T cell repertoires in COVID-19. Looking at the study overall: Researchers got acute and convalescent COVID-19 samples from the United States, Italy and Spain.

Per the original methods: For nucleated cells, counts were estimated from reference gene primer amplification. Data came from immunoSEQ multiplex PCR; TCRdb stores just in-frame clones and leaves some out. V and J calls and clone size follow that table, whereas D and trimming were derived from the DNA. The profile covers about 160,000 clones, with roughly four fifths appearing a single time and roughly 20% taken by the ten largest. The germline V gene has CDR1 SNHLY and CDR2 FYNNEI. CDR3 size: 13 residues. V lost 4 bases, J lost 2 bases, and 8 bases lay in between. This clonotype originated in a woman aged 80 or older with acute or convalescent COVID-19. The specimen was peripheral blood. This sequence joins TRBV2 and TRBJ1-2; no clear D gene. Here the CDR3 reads CASSGATNYGYTF. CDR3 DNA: TGTGCCAGCAGTGGGGCCACAAACTATGGCTACACCTTC.